This T cell receptor beta chain was sequenced for a study of cytomegalovirus exposure and HLA in healthy donors. Study-level background: Both the 100 to 150 validation repertoires and the approximately 620 first-cohort repertoires used the same platform, as reported by a later analysis. General observations from the study: According to a later analysis, TCR clusters from the first cohort tended to co-occur in the roughly 120 validation repertoires. Accounts indicate the classifier identified cytomegalovirus status with strong specificity and sensitivity.

Libraries were prepared by immunoSEQ multiplex PCR; TCRdb keeps only in-frame clonotypes and omits some of them. The sample records fewer than 200,000 clones, over 85% being singletons. Comments on this clone: Its antigen is still unknown.

V lost 6 bases to trimming and J lost 1 base; unmatched junction nucleotides: 6. Germline V gene lookup returns CDR1 LNHDA and CDR2 SQIVND (reference sequence). The CDR3 extends over 15 amino acids. This TCR was recovered from a woman between 18 and 29 years old in good health and CMV-seropositive. The rearrangement links TRBV19 to TRBJ2-7, with 10 bases lining up with TRBD1. The sample consisted of PBMCs. As DNA, the CDR3 is TGTGCCAGTAGCGACGGACAGGGGGGTTCCTACGAGCAGTACTTC. Protein product: CASSDGQGGSYEQYF.